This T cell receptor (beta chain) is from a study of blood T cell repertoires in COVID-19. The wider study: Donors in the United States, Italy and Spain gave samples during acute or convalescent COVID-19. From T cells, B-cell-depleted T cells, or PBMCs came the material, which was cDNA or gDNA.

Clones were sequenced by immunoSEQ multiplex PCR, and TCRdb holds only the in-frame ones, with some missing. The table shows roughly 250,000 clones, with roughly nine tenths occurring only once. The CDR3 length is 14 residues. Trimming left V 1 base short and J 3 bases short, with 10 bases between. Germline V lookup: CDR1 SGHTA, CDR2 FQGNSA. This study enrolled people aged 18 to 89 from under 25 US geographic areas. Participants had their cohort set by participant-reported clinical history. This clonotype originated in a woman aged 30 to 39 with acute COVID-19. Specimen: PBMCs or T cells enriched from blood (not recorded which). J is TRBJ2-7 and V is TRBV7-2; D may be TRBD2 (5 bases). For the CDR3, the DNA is TGTGCCAGCAGCTTAGGGTACCGGGACTACGAGCAGTACTTC. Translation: CASSLGYRDYEQYF.